This T cell receptor (beta chain) came from a study of blood T cell repertoires in COVID-19. The wider study: Italy, Spain and the United States were the sources of the convalescent and acute COVID-19 samples.

V lost 3 bases and J lost 2, with 5 bases in between. The CDR3 totals 13 residues. CDR1 SNHLY and CDR2 FYNNEI come from the germline V gene. Authors' methods: How many nucleated cells were present was estimated from reference gene primer amplification. Clones were sequenced by immunoSEQ multiplex PCR, and TCRdb holds only the in-frame ones, with some missing. V, J and clone size are those of that table, while D and trimming were read from the DNA. The repertoire holds approximately 88,000 clones, with roughly 78% as singletons. The V call is TRBV2, the J call TRBJ1-3, with D hard to call. Material for sequencing was peripheral blood. The sequence was obtained from a woman of 80 years or more with acute or convalescent COVID-19. The CDR3 bases are TGTGCCAGCAGTGAGACAACTGGAAACACCATATATTTT. This translates into CASSETTGNTIYF.